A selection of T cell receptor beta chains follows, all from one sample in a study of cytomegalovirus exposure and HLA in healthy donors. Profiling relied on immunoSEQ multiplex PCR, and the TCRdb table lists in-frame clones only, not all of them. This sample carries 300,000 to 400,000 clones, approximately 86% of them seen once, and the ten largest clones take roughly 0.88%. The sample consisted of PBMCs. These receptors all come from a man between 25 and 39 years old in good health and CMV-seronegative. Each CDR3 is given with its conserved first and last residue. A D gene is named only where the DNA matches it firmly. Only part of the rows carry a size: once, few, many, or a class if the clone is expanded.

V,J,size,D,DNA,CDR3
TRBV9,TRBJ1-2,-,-,TGTGCCAGCAGCGAGAGGACAGCTTACAACTATGGCTACACCTTC,CASSERTAYNYGYTF
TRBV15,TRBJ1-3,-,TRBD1,TGTGCCACCAGCAGAGGGGTACAGGGACAGTTAAACACCATATATTTT,CATSRGVQGQLNTIYF
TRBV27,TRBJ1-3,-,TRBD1,TGTGCCAGCAGTTTCCAAGGGGGGACAGGGTATCCCATATATTTT,CASSFQGGTGYPIYF
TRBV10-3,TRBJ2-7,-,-,TGTGCCATCAGTGAATACAGCACCTACGAGCAGTACTTC,CAISEYSTYEQYF
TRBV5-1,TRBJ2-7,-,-,TGCGCCAGCAGCTTGTTCGGGGACTACGAGCAGTACTTC,CASSLFGDYEQYF
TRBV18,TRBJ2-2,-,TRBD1,TGTGCCAGCTCACGAACCGGGACAGCGAACACCGGGGAGCTGTTTTTT,CASSRTGTANTGELFF
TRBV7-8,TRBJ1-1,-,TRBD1,TGTGCCAGCCTTGACAGGGCGAACACTGAAGCTTTCTTT,CASLDRANTEAFF
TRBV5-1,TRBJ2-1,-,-,TGCGCCAGCAGCTTGGGGGTTAGCGACAACAATGAGCAGTTCTTC,CASSLGVSDNNEQFF
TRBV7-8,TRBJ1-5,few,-,TGTGCCAGCAGCTTAACAAATAATCAGCCCCAGCATTTT,CASSLTNNQPQHF
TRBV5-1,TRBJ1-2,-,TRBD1,TGCGCCAGCAGCCTCCAGGGACAGGGGGCGGATGGCTACACCTTC,CASSLQGQGADGYTF
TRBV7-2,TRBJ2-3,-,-,TGTGCCAGCAGCTTGAACCAGGGAGATACGCAGTATTTT,CASSLNQGDTQYF
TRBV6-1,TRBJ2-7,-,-,TGTGCCAGCAGCAGGGTAATCAACGAGCAGTACTTC,CASSRVINEQYF
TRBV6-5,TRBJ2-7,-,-,TGTGCCAGCAGAAAACTAGCCCACGAGCAGTACTTC,CASRKLAHEQYF
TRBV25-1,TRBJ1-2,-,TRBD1,TGTGCCAGCAGTGAAATGGGCTCCGGGACAGGCTATGGCTACACCTTC,CASSEMGSGTGYGYTF
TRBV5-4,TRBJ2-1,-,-,TGTGCCAGCAGTGAGGCTTCGAGCTCCTACAATGAGCAGTTCTTC,CASSEASSSYNEQFF
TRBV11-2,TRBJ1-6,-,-,TGTGCCAGCAGCTTAGAGGGCCAGGGTTCCTATAATTCACCCCTCCACTTT,CASSLEGQGSYNSPLHF
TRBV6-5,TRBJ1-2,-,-,TGTGCCAGCAGTTACGGGCAGGGGTTAGGCTACACCTTC,CASSYGQGLGYTF
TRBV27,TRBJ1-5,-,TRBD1,TGTGCCAGCAGGGACAGGGGCAGCAATCAGCCCCAGCATTTT,CASRDRGSNQPQHF
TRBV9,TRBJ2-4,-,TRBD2,TGTGCCAGCAGCGTAGCGGGGGGAAACATTCAGTACTTC,CASSVAGGNIQYF
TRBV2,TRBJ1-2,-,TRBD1,TGTGCCAGCAGGGCCGGGACAGGGGTACGCGGCTACACCTTC,CASRAGTGVRGYTF
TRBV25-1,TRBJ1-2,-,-,TGTGCCAGCAGTGAAAGAAAGACAGGCTATTATGGCTACACCTTC,CASSERKTGYYGYTF
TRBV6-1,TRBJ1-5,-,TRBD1,TGTGCCACCCAACCCGGGACAGTTAGCAATCAGCCCCAGCATTTT,CATQPGTVSNQPQHF
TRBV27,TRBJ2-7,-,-,TGTGCCAGCAGTCTCCTGGACGGGACCTACGAGCAGTACTTC,CASSLLDGTYEQYF
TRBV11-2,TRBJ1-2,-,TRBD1,TGTGCCAGCAGCCCTAGAGGTTGGGACAGGGGGCGTCCTAACTATGGCTACACCTTC,CASSPRGWDRGRPNYGYTF
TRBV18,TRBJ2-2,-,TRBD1,TGTGCCAGCTCACGCTACAGGGGCTCCGGGGAGCTGTTTTTT,CASSRYRGSGELFF
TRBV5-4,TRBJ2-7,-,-,TGTGCCAGCAGCATTCGGGACTCCTACGAGCAGTACTTC,CASSIRDSYEQYF
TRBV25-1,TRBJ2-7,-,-,TGTGCCAGCAGTGAATCCCTACAGACCTACGAGCAGTACTTC,CASSESLQTYEQYF
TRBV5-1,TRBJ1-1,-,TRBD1,TGCGCCAGCAGCTTAACAGGGGGCAATGAAGCTTTCTTT,CASSLTGGNEAFF
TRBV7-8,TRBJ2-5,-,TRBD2,TGTGCCAGCAGCCCGCCCGGGGGGTCCCAAGAGACCCAGTACTTC,CASSPPGGSQETQYF